These T cell receptor beta chains were read from a single sample in a study of T cells after yellow fever vaccination. Via MiXCR, TCRdb re-called the 5' RACE reads, giving one row per CDR3 protein. The data hold hundreds of thousands of distinct CDR3 sequences, with more than 3% observed a single time. The sequences come from PBMCs, collected on the day of the yellow fever booster vaccination. The receptors here all came from a man aged 18-30 years who received the YFV17D yellow fever vaccine. The CDR3 runs from the conserved cysteine through the conserved F or W. The order of the fields is J gene, V gene, clone size, D gene, CDR3 DNA, CDR3 protein. D genes are given only for firm matches. Not every row has a clone size; where given, it reads once, few, many or a size class.

j_call: TRBJ2-6; v_call: TRBV2; clone_size: few; d_call: -; cdr3_nt: TGTGCCAGCTCCTCGCCCAGACGTAACTCTGGGGCCAACGTCCTGACTTTC; cdr3_aa: CASSSPRRNSGANVLTF
j_call: TRBJ2-2; v_call: TRBV5-4; clone_size: many; d_call: TRBD1; cdr3_nt: TGTGCCAGCAGCGCGACAGGGGGCGTAACCGGGGAGCTGTTTTTT; cdr3_aa: CASSATGGVTGELFF
j_call: TRBJ1-2; v_call: TRBV2; clone_size: few; d_call: TRBD1; cdr3_nt: TGTGCCAGCAGTGAGGGACAGCTCCGGGGCTACACCTTC; cdr3_aa: CASSEGQLRGYTF
j_call: TRBJ2-7; v_call: TRBV6-5; clone_size: -; d_call: -; cdr3_nt: TGTGCCAGCACTCTACGGGGCGGAGGCGGTTTATACGAGCAGTACTTC; cdr3_aa: CASTLRGGGGLYEQYF
j_call: TRBJ1-2; v_call: TRBV7-9; clone_size: many; d_call: TRBD1; cdr3_nt: TGTGCCAGCAGTAGGGAAATGGGGGGACAGAATTTTTACTATGGCTACACCTTC; cdr3_aa: CASSREMGGQNFYYGYTF
j_call: TRBJ1-1; v_call: TRBV20-1; clone_size: few; d_call: TRBD1; cdr3_nt: TGCAGTGCTAGTAGGGGACAGATGAACACTGAAGCTTTCTTT; cdr3_aa: CSASRGQMNTEAFF
j_call: TRBJ1-6; v_call: TRBV6-2/TRBV6-3; clone_size: -; d_call: TRBD1; cdr3_nt: TGTGCCGGCAGGTACAGGGGAAACCCCGATTCACCCCTCCACTTT; cdr3_aa: CAGRYRGNPDSPLHF
j_call: TRBJ1-1; v_call: TRBV5-1; clone_size: few; d_call: -; cdr3_nt: TGCGCCAGCAGCTCGACCAGCTCTGAAGCTTTCTTT; cdr3_aa: CASSSTSSEAFF
j_call: TRBJ1-4; v_call: TRBV2; clone_size: -; d_call: -; cdr3_nt: TGTGCCAGCAGGGGAGGGGCCTCTTCAACTAATGAAAAACTGTTTTTT; cdr3_aa: CASRGGASSTNEKLFF
j_call: TRBJ2-1; v_call: TRBV9; clone_size: -; d_call: TRBD2; cdr3_nt: TGTGCCAGCAGCCCGGGGGGGGGGGACCCCTACAATGAGCAGTTCTTC; cdr3_aa: CASSPGGGDPYNEQFF
j_call: TRBJ1-5; v_call: TRBV4-1; clone_size: few; d_call: TRBD1; cdr3_nt: TGCGCCAGCAGCCAAGGGCGACAGGGGAGGATTGGTCAGCCCCAGCATTTT; cdr3_aa: CASSQGRQGRIGQPQHF
j_call: TRBJ2-7; v_call: TRBV2; clone_size: many; d_call: TRBD2; cdr3_nt: TGTGCCAGCAGTGCCCTAGCGGGGACCTCCTACGAGCAGTACTTC; cdr3_aa: CASSALAGTSYEQYF
j_call: TRBJ2-5; v_call: TRBV4-1; clone_size: many; d_call: -; cdr3_nt: TGCGCCAGCAGCCAAGTAAATAGGGGGCAAGAGACCCAGTACTTC; cdr3_aa: CASSQVNRGQETQYF
j_call: TRBJ2-4; v_call: TRBV20-1; clone_size: few; d_call: -; cdr3_nt: TGCAGTGGGGTGGAGGTAAAAAACATTCAGTACTTC; cdr3_aa: CSGVEVKNIQYF
j_call: TRBJ2-1; v_call: TRBV14; clone_size: many; d_call: -; cdr3_nt: TGTGCCAGCAGCCCCCCGGGGGCCCGGCGATACAATGAGCAGTTCTTC; cdr3_aa: CASSPPGARRYNEQFF
j_call: TRBJ2-1; v_call: TRBV20-1; clone_size: few; d_call: -; cdr3_nt: TGCAGTGCTAGGGGGATCAATGAGCAGTTCTTC; cdr3_aa: CSARGINEQFF
j_call: TRBJ2-7; v_call: TRBV20-1; clone_size: many; d_call: -; cdr3_nt: TGCAGTGCTAGAGAAGATACTAGCTACGAGCAGTACTTC; cdr3_aa: CSAREDTSYEQYF
j_call: TRBJ2-7; v_call: TRBV4-3; clone_size: many; d_call: -; cdr3_nt: TGCGCCAGCAGCCAAGCCGCTGAGGCAGCCTACGAGCAGTACTTC; cdr3_aa: CASSQAAEAAYEQYF
j_call: TRBJ2-5; v_call: TRBV7-2; clone_size: many; d_call: -; cdr3_nt: TGTGCCAGCAGACTCGGGGCTTCTCAGACCCAGTACTTC; cdr3_aa: CASRLGASQTQYF
j_call: TRBJ1-1; v_call: TRBV5-1; clone_size: many; d_call: TRBD1; cdr3_nt: TGCGCCAGCAGAGCGACAGGGGTCGCTGAAGCTTTCTTT; cdr3_aa: CASRATGVAEAFF
j_call: TRBJ2-7; v_call: TRBV5-1; clone_size: few; d_call: -; cdr3_nt: TGCGCCAGCAGCTTGGCCGGGGGTACGGTATTCGACGAGCAGTACTTC; cdr3_aa: CASSLAGGTVFDEQYF
j_call: TRBJ2-6; v_call: TRBV10-1; clone_size: many; d_call: -; cdr3_nt: TGCGCCAGCTCGACAGGCTCTGGGGCCAACGTCCTGACTTTC; cdr3_aa: CASSTGSGANVLTF
j_call: TRBJ2-3; v_call: TRBV7-2; clone_size: -; d_call: TRBD2; cdr3_nt: TGTGCCAGCAGCCTTAGCGGGGGCCGACCAGATACGCAGTATTTT; cdr3_aa: CASSLSGGRPDTQYF
j_call: TRBJ2-4; v_call: TRBV5-1; clone_size: many; d_call: -; cdr3_nt: TGCGCCAGCAGCTTGGAAGGGAGTGGAAACATTCAGTACTTC; cdr3_aa: CASSLEGSGNIQYF
j_call: TRBJ2-1; v_call: TRBV13; clone_size: -; d_call: TRBD2; cdr3_nt: TGTGCCAGCAGCCCCCGATATGCGGGGGGCAATGAGCAGTTCTTC; cdr3_aa: CASSPRYAGGNEQFF
j_call: TRBJ1-1; v_call: TRBV5-5; clone_size: many; d_call: -; cdr3_nt: TGTGCCAGCAGCTTGGACGTTAACACTGAAGCTTTCTTT; cdr3_aa: CASSLDVNTEAFF
j_call: TRBJ2-3; v_call: TRBV28; clone_size: many; d_call: TRBD2; cdr3_nt: TGTGCCAGCAGTTTAGCGGCGGGGGGGTATACGCAGTATTTT; cdr3_aa: CASSLAAGGYTQYF
j_call: TRBJ1-1; v_call: TRBV14; clone_size: many; d_call: TRBD1; cdr3_nt: TGTGCCAGCAGCCCGAGACAGGGGAGAAAAGCTTTCTTT; cdr3_aa: CASSPRQGRKAFF
j_call: TRBJ1-2; v_call: TRBV5-6; clone_size: few; d_call: -; cdr3_nt: TGTGCCAGCACCTTAACTGGGCCAGCCTATGGCTACACCTTC; cdr3_aa: CASTLTGPAYGYTF
j_call: TRBJ2-1; v_call: TRBV9; clone_size: -; d_call: TRBD2; cdr3_nt: TGTGCCAGCGGACTAGCGGTCAATGAGCAGTTCTTC; cdr3_aa: CASGLAVNEQFF
j_call: TRBJ2-4; v_call: TRBV12-3/TRBV12-4; clone_size: few; d_call: -; cdr3_nt: TGTGCCAGCAGTTTAGCCGGCGACATGACCTTAAACATTCAGTACTTC; cdr3_aa: CASSLAGDMTLNIQYF
j_call: TRBJ2-1; v_call: TRBV12-3/TRBV12-4; clone_size: -; d_call: TRBD1; cdr3_nt: TGTGCCAGCATCCCGGGACAGGGTCAGGATGAGCAGTTCTTC; cdr3_aa: CASIPGQGQDEQFF